This T cell receptor (beta chain) stems from a study of blood T cell repertoires in COVID-19. Whole-study context: The study drew acute and convalescent COVID-19 samples from the United States, Italy and Spain. PBMCs, B-cell-depleted T cells, or T cells provided the cDNA or gDNA that made up the material.

V shed 5 bases, J shed 3 bases, and the junction held 6 bases outside the gene matches. Germline V gene sequence: CDR1 MNHEY, CDR2 SVGEGT. The CDR3 has 14 amino acids. Original analysis: Estimation of nucleated cell counts relied on the amplification of reference gene primers. Sequenced by immunoSEQ multiplex PCR; TCRdb stores in-frame clones only, minus some. D and trimming come from the DNA, and the V and J calls and clone size come from that table. The sample has more than 55,000 clones, roughly 80% seen once. This TCR was recovered from a man at least 80 years old with active or convalescent COVID-19. The chain employs TRBV6-2 or TRBV6-3 and TRBJ1-1, with 7 bases fitting TRBD1. The sequencing sample was made of peripheral blood. This CDR3 is CASSNRGADTEAFF. DNA of the CDR3: TGTGCCAGCAGTAACAGGGGTGCGGACACTGAAGCTTTCTTT.